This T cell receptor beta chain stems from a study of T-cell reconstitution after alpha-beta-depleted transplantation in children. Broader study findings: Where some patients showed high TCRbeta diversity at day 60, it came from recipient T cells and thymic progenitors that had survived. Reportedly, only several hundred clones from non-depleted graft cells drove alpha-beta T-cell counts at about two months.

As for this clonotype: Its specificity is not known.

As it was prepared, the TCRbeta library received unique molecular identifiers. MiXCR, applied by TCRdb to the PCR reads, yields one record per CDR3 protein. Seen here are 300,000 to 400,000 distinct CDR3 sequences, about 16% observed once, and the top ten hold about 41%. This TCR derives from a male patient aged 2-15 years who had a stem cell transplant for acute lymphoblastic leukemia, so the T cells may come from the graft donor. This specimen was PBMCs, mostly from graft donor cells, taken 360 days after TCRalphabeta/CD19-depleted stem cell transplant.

CDR3 coding DNA: TGTGCCAGCAGCCAAGAGTCGGCTTACGAGCAGTACTTC. Its protein is CASSQESAYEQYF. V and J are TRBV3-1 and TRBJ2-7; D is unclear. This CDR3 region has 13 residues. CDR1 and CDR2 from the germline V gene are LGHDT and YNNKEL (reference sequence). The V gene lost 0 bases and the J gene lost 4 bases, with 7 bases spanning the gap.